This T cell receptor beta chain derives from a study of T cell changes during pregnancy in multiple sclerosis. Germline lookup yields CDR1 SGHTA and CDR2 FQGNSA. V shed 4 bases and J 0 bases; nucleotides not matched to a gene: 4. The CDR3 consists of 17 residues. Produced via immunoSEQ multiplex PCR; TCRdb's table is partial and in-frame only. The sample yields approximately 71,000 clones, more than 90% seen once. The chain employs TRBV7-2 and TRBJ2-3, with TRBD2 matching over 13 bases. This sample comprised peripheral blood, obtained in the third trimester of pregnancy. This TCR was sampled from a female donor with multiple sclerosis, enrolled in a pregnancy study. The CDR3 protein is CASSWTSGSLSTDTQYF. The CDR3 nucleotides read TGTGCCAGCAGCTGGACTAGCGGGAGTCTTAGCACAGATACGCAGTATTTT.